The 26 T cell receptor beta chains below come from one sample, sequenced in a study of CD8+ T cells in alopecia areata. Treatment: oral pan-JAK inhibitor, 5-10 mg twice daily. Investigators isolated RNA and reverse transcribed it into cDNA to act as the sequencing template. The protocol was immunoSEQ multiplex PCR, while the TCRdb copy is restricted to in-frame clones and leaves out a portion. The sample includes 130,000 or so clones, 70% to 90% seen only once; the top ten take approximately 13%. Sequencing was performed on CD8+ T cells sorted from blood, taken at week 4, from a patient treated with tofacitinib. Every receptor here comes from a human donor with alopecia areata.

The chain combines TRBV27 with TRBJ2-2; unclear D gene. V was trimmed by 5 bases and J by 2 bases, leaving 9 bases between them. The CDR3 totals 14 residues. Germline loops: CDR1 MNHEY, CDR2 SMNVEV (reference sequence). The CDR3 coding sequence is TGTGCCAGCAGTCTTGCGGCTAACACCGGGGAGCTGTTTTTT. It codes for CASSLAANTGELFF.

This clone was observed once. The gene calls are TRBV27 and TRBJ2-1, with 10 bases aligning to TRBD1. Germline V gene lookup returns CDR1 MNHEY and CDR2 SMNVEV (reference sequence). There are 15 residues in the CDR3. V trimming: 2 bases; J trimming: 7 bases; junction bases outside the gene matches: 5. The CDR3 region is CASSLGTGASNEQFF. CDR3 nucleotides: TGTGCCAGCAGTTTAGGGACAGGGGCATCGAATGAGCAGTTCTTC.

The chain couples TRBV29-1 to TRBJ2-4; 11 nucleotides line up with TRBD1. This CDR3 has 14 amino acids. Germline CDR1 reads SQVTM; CDR2 reads ANQGSEA. J was trimmed by 5 bases and V by 7 bases; bases with no gene match: 7. The CDR3 DNA follows: TGCAGCGCGGGCAAGGGACAGGGGGAAAACATTCAGTACTTC. It is translated as CSAGKGQGENIQYF.

The table lists this clone with a few counts. This chain joins TRBV19 and TRBJ2-1, with TRBD1 identical over 10 bases. Trimming at V came to 3 bases and at J to 6 bases, leaving 5 bases not matched to a gene. Germline assignment: CDR1 LNHDA and CDR2 SQIVND (reference sequence). CDR3 length: 15 residues. CDR3 protein: CASSMGTGALNEQFF. DNA of the CDR3: TGTGCCAGTAGTATGGGGACAGGGGCGCTCAATGAGCAGTTCTTC.

This chain uses TRBV29-1 with TRBJ2-7, with D uncertain. CDR3 length: 12 amino acids. V was clipped by 7 bases and J by 1 base, with 11 bases between them. Germline CDR1 and CDR2: SQVTM and ANQGSEA. CDR3 nucleotides: TGCAGCGGGGTGTCCGAGTCCTACGAGCAGTACTTC. Translation gives CSGVSESYEQYF.

The CDR3 coding sequence is TGTGCCAGCAGTCCACTAGCGGGAGGTTACAATGAGCAGTTCTTC. This codes for CASSPLAGGYNEQFF. The chain uses TRBV6-5 and TRBJ2-1; 12 bases agree with TRBD2. The CDR3 extends over 15 amino acids. Losses at the gene ends were 5 bases for V and 4 bases for J; bases not matched to a gene: 3. Germline loops: CDR1 MNHEY, CDR2 SVGAGI.

This chain links TRBV28 with TRBJ2-4; TRBD1 aligns across 11 bases. This CDR3 region has 15 residues. The V gene's germline CDR1 is MDHEN and CDR2 SYDVKM. V lost 4 bases to trimming and J lost 7 bases; unmatched junction nucleotides: 6. Here the CDR3 reads CASSSLDRGLNIQYF. The CDR3, as DNA: TGTGCCAGCAGTTCCCTGGACAGGGGGCTGAACATTCAGTACTTC.

The rearrangement uses TRBV27 and TRBJ2-1, with no clear D. This CDR3 has 12 residues. The germline V gene encodes CDR1 MNHEY and CDR2 SMNVEV (reference sequence). Deletions cut 5 bases from V and 7 bases from J, with 9 bases between. CDR3 sequence reads: CASSRPANEQFF. The CDR3 DNA reads as TGTGCCAGCAGTCGTCCCGCGAATGAGCAGTTCTTC.

The V gene is TRBV14, the J gene TRBJ1-1; no clear D. V lost 3 bases to trimming and J lost 0 bases, with 5 bases between them. CDR1 is SGHDN, CDR2 FVKESK, per germline. The CDR3 length is 13 residues. The CDR3 DNA is TGTGCCAGCAGCCATGGCCTGAACACTGAAGCTTTCTTT. Protein sequence: CASSHGLNTEAFF.

This clone was counted once. V gene TRBV4-1 combines with J gene TRBJ2-1; the D gene is possibly TRBD1 (5 bases). Trimming pared 3 bases from V and 15 bases from J, leaving 18 bases between. From germline, CDR1 is MGHRA and CDR2 YSYEKL. The length of the CDR3 is 13 residues. The CDR3 region is CASSQDTGSPRFF. DNA of the CDR3: TGCGCCAGCAGCCAGGATACAGGAAGCCCAAGGTTCTTC.

V and J are TRBV7-2 and TRBJ2-7, with D possibly matching TRBD2 (5 bases). The CDR3 totals 15 residues. V shed 1 base and J shed 2 bases, with 12 bases lying between them. Germline V gene data show CDR1 as SGHTA and CDR2 as FQGNSA. The CDR3 sequence is CASSLVFGLTYEQYF. The CDR3, as DNA: TGTGCCAGCAGCTTAGTTTTTGGACTTACCTACGAGCAGTACTTC.

The V call is TRBV29-1, the J call TRBJ2-2; D could derive from TRBD1 or TRBD2 (6 bases each). Germline-derived CDR1 and CDR2 are SQVTM and ANQGSEA. V shed 4 bases and J shed 3 bases, with 15 bases lying between them. This CDR3 is built from 15 residues. This CDR3 is CSVGNREVDTGELFF. The CDR3, as DNA: TGCAGCGTTGGTAACAGGGAGGTAGACACCGGGGAGCTGTTTTTT.

This clone came up a few times. The rearrangement joins TRBV6-6 to TRBJ1-5; TRBD1 is a possible D gene (5 bases). Germline assignment: CDR1 MNHNY and CDR2 SVGAGI (reference sequence). V lost 0 bases, J lost 2 bases, and 8 bases lay in between. CDR3 size: 15 residues. CDR3 sequence (DNA): TGTGCCAGCAGTTACTCAGGGACGGGCAATCAGCCCCAGCATTTT. Amino acid sequence: CASSYSGTGNQPQHF.

The chain recombines TRBV6-5 with TRBJ2-3; 11 positions match TRBD2. Germline assignment: CDR1 MNHEY and CDR2 SVGAGI. CDR3 length: 14 amino acids. The V gene end was trimmed by 6 bases and the J gene end by 3 bases; junction bases not matched to a gene: 2. This CDR3 reads CASSLAGGTDTQYF. For the CDR3, the DNA is TGTGCCAGCAGCCTAGCGGGAGGTACAGATACGCAGTATTTT.

Here the CDR3 DNA reads TGCAGCGTTCTCAGGGGGCTAGGCACCGGGGAGCTGTTTTTT. Translated: CSVLRGLGTGELFF. V usage is TRBV29-1 and J usage is TRBJ2-2; 8 positions match TRBD1. CDR1 is SQVTM, CDR2 ANQGSEA, per germline. The CDR3 is made up of 14 amino acids. Trimming took 5 bases from V and 4 from J; bases not matched to a gene: 6.

The chain combines TRBV29-1 with TRBJ2-1, with D perhaps matching TRBD1 (5 bases). From germline, CDR1 is SQVTM and CDR2 ANQGSEA. V lost 6 bases, J lost 5 bases, and 14 bases lay in between. This CDR3 has 13 residues. In DNA, the CDR3 is TGCAGCGTCGATGACAGCCCTAACAATGAGCAGTTCTTC. This sequence encodes CSVDDSPNNEQFF.

V usage is TRBV19 and J usage is TRBJ2-1; D is undetermined. With 5 bases removed from V and 8 bases from J, the gap between germline ends came to 10 bases. CDR1 is LNHDA and CDR2 is SQIVND in the germline V gene (reference sequence). The CDR3 extends over 12 amino acids. The CDR3 nucleotides are TGTGCCAGTAGTGCCTATAGAGATGAGCAGTTCTTC. This translates into CASSAYRDEQFF. The entire variable domain, with the rest obtained from reference TRBV19 and TRBJ2-1, is as follows: DGGITQSPKYLFRKEGQNVTLSCEQNLNHDAMYWYRQDPGQGLRLIYYSQIVNDFQKGDIAEGYSVSREKKESFPLTVTSAQKNPTAFYLCASSAYRDEQFFGPGTRLTVL.

J is TRBJ2-7 and V is TRBV29-1, with 10 bases lining up with TRBD2. The CDR3 consists of 13 residues. V gave up 7 bases and J gave up 7 bases; unmatched junction bases: 10. Per the germline V gene, CDR1 is SQVTM and CDR2 is ANQGSEA. The CDR3 loop is CSGLGLAGAEQYF. The CDR3 nucleotides read TGCAGCGGCTTGGGGCTAGCGGGAGCTGAGCAGTACTTC.

The chain carries TRBV29-1 and TRBJ2-7; TRBD1 matches at 12 bases. CDR1 and CDR2 from the germline V gene are SQVTM and ANQGSEA. The CDR3 extends over 15 amino acids. V shed 6 bases and J 4 bases; nucleotides not matched to a gene: 10. The CDR3 coding sequence is TGCAGCGTCGCTAAACCGGGACAGGGGGCTTACGAGCAGTACTTC. This sequence encodes CSVAKPGQGAYEQYF.

The CDR3 loop is CATSPAWGGDEQYF. The CDR3 DNA sequence: TGTGCCACCAGCCCAGCTTGGGGGGGCGACGAGCAGTACTTC. The chain is built from TRBV15 and TRBJ2-7, with D perhaps matching TRBD2 (7 bases). The V gene's germline CDR1 is LNHNV and CDR2 YYDKDF (reference sequence). This CDR3 has 14 amino acids. Trimming took off 5 bases at V and 5 bases at J, with 16 bases between the two ends.

The chain is built from TRBV6-5 and TRBJ1-2, with D possibly being TRBD1 (5 bases). The CDR3 runs 14 residues. V gave up 2 bases and J gave up 2 bases, with 9 bases separating them. Per germline, CDR1 MNHEY and CDR2 SVGAGI. The CDR3 protein is CASSYDSLNYGYTF. CDR3 bases: TGTGCCAGCAGTTACGACAGCTTGAACTATGGCTACACCTTC.

This chain joins TRBV5-1 and TRBJ1-1; D is unclear. CDR3 length: 16 residues. Trimming removed 0 bases at V and 6 bases at J, with 18 bases between. CDR1 and CDR2 from the germline V gene are SGHRS and YFSETQ. This CDR3 reads CASSLEADYKVAEAFF. The CDR3 DNA reads TGCGCCAGCAGCTTGGAGGCGGACTACAAGGTGGCTGAAGCTTTCTTT.

This chain uses TRBV7-3 with TRBJ2-1; no definite D call. This CDR3 region has 13 residues. The V gene lost 4 bases and the J gene lost 0 bases, with 4 bases spanning the gap. From germline, CDR1 is SGHTA and CDR2 FQGTGA. The CDR3, as DNA: TGTGCCAGCAGCTCAAGCTCCTACAATGAGCAGTTCTTC. Translating it yields CASSSSSYNEQFF.

This clone was seen once. This chain uses TRBV5-4 with TRBJ2-7; the match to TRBD2 covers 7 bases. This CDR3 contains 14 residues. The V segment lost 4 bases and the J segment 4 bases; nucleotides outside the gene matches: 8. From germline, CDR1 is SGHNT and CDR2 YYREEE (reference sequence). This CDR3 reads CASSPRGVLYEQYF. The CDR3 region has the DNA TGTGCCAGCAGCCCACGGGGGGTGCTGTACGAGCAGTACTTC.

This sequence joins TRBV13 and TRBJ1-2, with D maybe TRBD1 (5 bases). V lost 1 base and J lost 3, with 9 bases in between. The CDR3 runs to 14 residues. CDR1 is PRHDT and CDR2 is FYEKMQ in the germline V gene (reference sequence). The CDR3 nucleotides read TGTGCCAGCAGCTTAGCAGGGTCGGACTATGGCTACACCTTC. Its protein is CASSLAGSDYGYTF.

The rearrangement links TRBV2 to TRBJ1-1; perhaps TRBD1 as D (5 bases). With 3 bases removed from V and 0 bases from J, the gap between germline ends came to 14 bases. The CDR3 extends over 16 amino acids. Per germline, CDR1 SNHLY and CDR2 FYNNEI. CDR3 loop: CASSDLGDRLNTEAFF. The CDR3 DNA is TGTGCCAGCAGTGACCTGGGCGACAGATTGAACACTGAAGCTTTCTTT.